A single sample is the source of the 14 T cell receptor beta chains below, sequenced in a study of T-cell memory formation after mild COVID-19. TCRdb reprocessed the 5' RACE reads via MiXCR and lists one record per CDR3 protein. Seen here are around 440,000 distinct CDR3 sequences, about 18% observed once, and the top ten hold about 12%. What was sequenced was PBMCs or a T cell subset sorted from them (not recorded which). Receptor source: an adult woman who had mild COVID-19 (a few samples of this study predate the infection). Cell type and time point are not known.

V usage is TRBV29-1 and J usage is TRBJ1-1; weak D call: TRBD1 (6 bases). Germline V CDR1 and CDR2: SQVTM, ANQGSEA. The V gene lost 1 base and the J gene lost 1 base, with 19 bases spanning the gap. This CDR3 spans 17 amino acids. The CDR3 protein is CSVEGGQGTYSNTEAFF. The CDR3 region has the DNA TGCAGCGTTGAAGGTGGGCAGGGGACTTATTCGAACACTGAAGCTTTCTTT.

V and J are TRBV5-4 and TRBJ2-6; TRBD1 or TRBD2 may be the D gene (5 bases each). Germline V gene sequence: CDR1 SGHNT, CDR2 YYREEE (reference sequence). V dropped 4 bases and J dropped 0 bases, with 11 bases sitting between them. The CDR3 runs 16 residues. The CDR3 region has the DNA TGTGCCAGCAGCCCGGGACCTCGCTCTGGGGCCAACGTCCTGACTTTC. It is translated as CASSPGPRSGANVLTF.

This clonotype was seen at least ten times. The V and J genes are TRBV7-3 and TRBJ2-1; D might be TRBD2 (6 bases). Germline CDR1 reads SGHTA; CDR2 reads FQGTGA. The V end was cut by 5 bases, the J end by 10 bases, with 21 bases between. The length of the CDR3 is 15 residues. The CDR3 loop reads CASSQRGGREGEQFF. In DNA form, the CDR3 reads TGTGCCAGCAGCCAAAGGGGTGGGCGGGAAGGAGAGCAGTTCTTC.

This chain connects TRBV29-1 to TRBJ2-1; 8 bases map to TRBD2. Per germline, CDR1 SQVTM and CDR2 ANQGSEA. This CDR3 region has 15 residues. J was trimmed by 0 bases and V by 1 base; bases with no gene match: 2. The CDR3 DNA sequence: TGCAGCGTTGAAGGGCTAGCGGGCTCCTACAATGAGCAGTTCTTC. The encoded protein is CSVEGLAGSYNEQFF.

The sample holds a few counts of this clonotype. This chain joins TRBV11-3 and TRBJ2-1, with 9 bases fitting TRBD2. The CDR3 covers 16 residues. Germline V gives CDR1 SGHNT, CDR2 YENEEA. Unmatched junction bases numbered 6, after V lost 3 bases and J lost 3 bases. CDR3 sequence: CASSLSSGNFYNEQFF. CDR3 DNA: TGTGCCAGCAGCTTGTCTAGCGGGAATTTCTACAATGAGCAGTTCTTC.

This clonotype was seen only a few times. The chain links TRBV7-9 to TRBJ2-2, with TRBD1 identical over 9 bases. The CDR3 consists of 15 residues. The trim removed 5 bases at V and 5 bases at J, leaving 6 bases unmatched. Looked up from germline, CDR1 is SEHNR and CDR2 is FQNEAQ (reference sequence). DNA for the CDR3: TGTGCCAGCAGCCAACAGGGGGCCAAGACCGGGGAGCTGTTTTTT. Translating gives CASSQQGAKTGELFF.

The chain carries TRBV5-1 and TRBJ2-5; D is undetermined. Germline CDR1 is SGHRS and CDR2 is YFSETQ. V lost 4 bases, J lost 5 bases, and 12 bases lay in between. CDR3 length equals 13 residues. CDR3 nucleotides: TGCGCCAGCAGCCCGACGGTAATGGAGACCCAGTACTTC. It yields the protein CASSPTVMETQYF.

This clonotype was observed a few times. The chain combines TRBV5-1 with TRBJ1-2; the D gene is possibly TRBD1 (6 bases). The V end was cut by 0 bases, the J end by 4 bases, with 16 bases between. There are 16 residues in the CDR3. Germline loops: CDR1 SGHRS, CDR2 YFSETQ. CDR3 DNA sequence: TGCGCCAGCAGCTTGGGTCACCGGGACATCCTCTATGGCTACACCTTC. It translates to CASSLGHRDILYGYTF. Using reference TRBV5-1 and TRBJ1-2 for the parts outside the CDR3, the full variable domain is KAGVTQTPRYLIKTRGQQVTLSCSPISGHRSVSWYQQTPGQGLQFLFEYFSETQRNKGNFPGRFSGRQFSNSRSEMNVSTLELGDSALYLCASSLGHRDILYGYTFGSGTRLTVV.

This clonotype was observed a handful of times. The chain carries TRBV27 and TRBJ2-7; D is uncertain. Germline V gives CDR1 MNHEY, CDR2 SMNVEV (reference sequence). The CDR3 is 14 amino acids. V shed 5 bases and J shed 0 bases, with 11 bases lying between them. CDR3 in DNA: TGTGCCAGCAGTCTTTCCCGGCACTCCTACGAGCAGTACTTC. Protein sequence: CASSLSRHSYEQYF.

This clonotype occurred a few times. CDR3 loop: CASSTPEGENPDTQYF. As DNA, the CDR3 is TGTGCCAGCAGCACCCCGGAGGGGGAGAATCCAGATACGCAGTATTTT. The gene calls are TRBV21-1 and TRBJ2-3; the D call in the table, TRBD1, was not verified against the DNA. TRBV21-1 is recorded as a pseudogene. The length of the CDR3 is 16 residues.

The sample holds a few counts of this clonotype. This sequence joins TRBV24-1 and TRBJ2-5, with 7 positions matching TRBD2. Germline loops: CDR1 KGHDR, CDR2 SFDVKD. After removal of 0 bases from V and 9 bases from J, the junction contained 0 bases not matched to a gene. The CDR3 has 12 residues. In DNA, the CDR3 is TGTGCCACCAGTGATTTGCGGGGGGCCCAGTACTTC. Protein: CATSDLRGAQYF.

The sample holds a few counts of this clonotype. The chain couples TRBV7-8 to TRBJ2-1, with D hard to call. The CDR3 loop spans 13 amino acids. V dropped 5 bases and J dropped 6 bases, with 11 bases sitting between them. The germline V gene has CDR1 SGHVS and CDR2 FQNEAQ. CDR3 loop: CASSPQMVNEQFF. DNA of the CDR3: TGTGCCAGCAGCCCACAGATGGTCAATGAGCAGTTCTTC.

This clonotype was picked up a small number of times. The genes are TRBV7-8 and TRBJ1-1; D not resolved. The germline gives CDR1 SGHVS, CDR2 FQNEAQ. The CDR3 sequence is 15 residues long. V shed 7 bases and J shed 1 base, with 16 bases lying between them. CDR3 loop: CASNLAEGGNTEAFF. The CDR3 nucleotides read TGTGCCAGCAATTTGGCCGAGGGAGGGAACACTGAAGCTTTCTTT.

This clonotype was observed once. The rearrangement joins TRBV20-1 to TRBJ1-5; TRBD1 might be the D (6 bases). The CDR3 totals 19 residues. V lost 0 bases, J lost 1 base, and 22 bases lay in between. Germline V gene data show CDR1 as DFQATT and CDR2 as SNEGSKA (reference sequence). CDR3 in DNA: TGCAGTGCTAGAGATCTGGGAGGGGGGAGTGAAATAAGCAATCAGCCCCAGCATTTT. It codes for CSARDLGGGSEISNQPQHF.